This T cell receptor (beta chain) is from a study of blood T cell repertoires in COVID-19. At the level of the study: COVID-19 samples collected from the United States, Italy and Spain covered acute and convalescent phases.

This CDR3 region has 12 residues. Method: immunoSEQ multiplex PCR; TCRdb's copy keeps in-frame clones and lacks some. The top ten clones hold roughly 40% of a sample with 40,000 to 50,000 clones, about four fifths of them seen once. The V and J genes are TRBV21-1 and TRBJ2-7; TRBD1, the table's D call, was not compared with the DNA. TRBV21-1 is reported as a pseudogene. Input material: peripheral blood. The sequence was collected from a woman aged 80 or older with acute or convalescent COVID-19. CDR3 in DNA: TGTGCCAGCACCGGACATTCCTACGAGCAGTACTTC. It specifies CASTGHSYEQYF.